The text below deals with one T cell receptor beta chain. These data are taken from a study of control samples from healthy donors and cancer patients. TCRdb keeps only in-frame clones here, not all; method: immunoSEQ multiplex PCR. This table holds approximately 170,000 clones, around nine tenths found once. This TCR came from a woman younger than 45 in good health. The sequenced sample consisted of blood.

CDR3 loop: CASSQVLGDQPQHF. CDR3 nucleotides: TGCGCCAGCAGCCAAGTTTTGGGAGATCAGCCCCAGCATTTT. The chain has TRBV4-3 and TRBJ1-5; no reliable D call. This CDR3 comprises 14 residues. Germline V gene data show CDR1 as LGHNA and CDR2 as YSLEER. The V and J ends lost 1 base and 5 bases respectively, with 9 bases between them.